Listed below are T cell receptor beta chains from one sample, sequenced in a study of T cells expressing NK-cell markers. After re-calling the 5' RACE reads, TCRdb lists one entry per CDR3 protein, DNA absent. The sample includes 350,000 to 400,000 distinct CDR3 sequences. The sequenced sample consisted of blood T cells: a sorted CD56 or NKG2C T cell subset, CD4+ or CD8+ T cells, or bulk PBMC T cells (not recorded which). All receptors come from a woman aged 45-59 years in good health. Each CDR3 is given with its conserved first and last residue.

V	J	CDR3
TRBV12-3/TRBV12-4	TRBJ1-1	CASNTGTGGAGTEAFF
TRBV3-1	TRBJ2-2	CASSQEGWTGELFF
TRBV30	TRBJ2-7	CAWSGRSGYEQYF
TRBV5-1	TRBJ2-3	CASSLGHRGSTDTQYF
TRBV11-2	TRBJ2-1	CASSLSVSGAYNEQFF
TRBV20-1	TRBJ2-1	CSARAGALEQFF
TRBV7-8	TRBJ2-1	CASSLPPLVTSGRGNEQFF
TRBV10-3	TRBJ2-5	CATTGGGIETQYF
TRBV3-1	TRBJ2-5	CASNEDGWETQYF
TRBV20-1	TRBJ2-2	CSATTDREGELFF
TRBV30	TRBJ2-7	CAWSVSGLLYEQYF
TRBV21-1	TRBJ2-7	CASSKKGWDRAILFYEQYF
TRBV6-5	TRBJ1-4	CASSYSNRDRREKLFF
TRBV20-1	TRBJ1-2	CSARTAGYGYTF
TRBV25-1	TRBJ2-1	CASSDLGPNTYNEQFF
TRBV12-3/TRBV12-4	TRBJ1-4	CASTQTGGVEKLFF
TRBV5-1	TRBJ1-3	CASRPGTGRGNTIYF
TRBV6-1	TRBJ1-4	CASSLSGRANEKLFF
TRBV12-3/TRBV12-4	TRBJ2-6	CASSQKSGANVLTF
TRBV7-3	TRBJ2-1	CASSLAGLVDGEQFF
TRBV3-1	TRBJ2-1	CASSQNPGLDYNEQFF
TRBV5-1	TRBJ2-1	CASSFIWDLNEQFF
TRBV2	TRBJ2-1	CASSDDLTSGRAGNNEQFF
TRBV7-9	TRBJ2-2	CASSPRWTGNTGELFF
TRBV24-1	TRBJ1-5	CATSDRNSNQPQHF
TRBV24-1	TRBJ2-3	CATSDPTSGTEDTQYF
TRBV11-3	TRBJ2-1	CASSLEGREGGRPYLNEQFF
TRBV10-2	TRBJ2-2	CASRRTGGELNTGELFF
TRBV20-1	TRBJ2-1	CSAWGLGLAGNNEQFF
TRBV29-1	TRBJ2-1	CSVRLAESSYNEQFF